The 8 T cell receptor beta chains presented below share a single source sample, sequenced in a study of GPR56 and killer-like receptors on CD4 memory cells. Cells were FACS-enriched into one of five CD4+ populations defined by killer cell lectin-like receptor and GPR56 expression. TCRdb reprocessed the reads; each CDR3 protein has one entry and no DNA is given. The sample's table shows approximately 2,900 distinct CDR3 sequences. Sequenced sample: memory CD4+ T cells from blood. These receptors originate from a human donor in good health.

The rearrangement uses TRBV6-2 or TRBV6-3 and TRBJ2-2. The CDR3 spans 14 residues. Germline CDR1 is MNHEY and CDR2 is SVGEGT. The CDR3 region is CARIGWKRTGELFF.

This clonotype is identified as medium-sized (0.01 to 0.1%) from frequency. This chain joins TRBV27 and TRBJ2-2; TCRdb's D call, TRBD2, is unchecked because there is no DNA. Germline V gene lookup returns CDR1 MNHEY and CDR2 SMNVEV (reference sequence). The CDR3 consists of 13 residues. CDR3 amino acids: CASSLFGEGELFF.

Judged by frequency, this clonotype is large. The chain employs TRBV6-2 or TRBV6-3 and TRBJ2-2. Germline values: CDR1 MNHEY, CDR2 SVGEGT. CDR3 length: 13 residues. CDR3 sequence: CASSTLRTGELFF.

By frequency, this clonotype is medium-sized. The V and J genes are TRBV7-9 and TRBJ2-3; TCRdb indicates TRBD2, and absent DNA this call remains unverified. The length of the CDR3 is 19 residues. CDR1 SEHNR and CDR2 FQNEAQ come from the germline V gene (reference sequence). The chain's CDR3 is CASSSSSVWGLAVVDTQYF.

V and J are TRBV11-2 and TRBJ1-5. The germline CDR1 and CDR2 sequences are SGHAT and FQNNGV. The CDR3 is made up of 15 amino acids. The CDR3 protein is CASSPQGYGNQPQHF.

This chain uses TRBV7-9 with TRBJ1-4; without DNA, the TCRdb call of TRBD1 cannot be checked. Germline V gene data show CDR1 as SEHNR and CDR2 as FQNEAQ (reference sequence). The CDR3 is made up of 17 amino acids. The chain's CDR3 is CASSPLAPGTTNEKLFF.

This sequence joins TRBV6-6 and TRBJ2-1. CDR1 and CDR2 from the germline V gene are MNHNY and SVGAGI (reference sequence). This CDR3 spans 14 amino acids. The CDR3 sequence: CASSDSNSYNEQFF.

V and J are TRBV20-1 and TRBJ2-5; TCRdb picks TRBD1, but there is no DNA to check that call. The germline V gene has CDR1 DFQATT and CDR2 SNEGSKA (reference sequence). This CDR3 has 16 residues. This CDR3 is CSASSTGGRWGETQYF.